This entry features one T cell receptor beta chain sequence. This sample was included in a study of shared clonotypes between healthy human individuals. Per germline, CDR1 SQVTM and CDR2 ANQGSEA. This CDR3 spans 13 amino acids. V lost 7 bases and J lost 3, with 13 bases in between. TCRdb's table, derived via immunoSEQ multiplex PCR, lists solely in-frame clones and lacks some. The data hold fewer than 600,000 clones, with around 76% observed a single time. This chain uses TRBV29-1 with TRBJ1-5, with a possible D match to TRBD1 (5 bases). Sequenced input: PBMCs. The receptor was derived from a woman between 35 and 50 years old in good health. Some clones in this sample may be carry-over from other donors' samples. The chain's CDR3 is CSAGGGFNQPQHF. For the CDR3, the DNA is TGCAGCGCGGGTGGGGGATTCAATCAGCCCCAGCATTTT.